A selection of T cell receptor beta chains follows, all from one sample in a study of T cell responses to AZD1222 COVID-19 vaccine. Assay used: immunoSEQ multiplex PCR; TCRdb lists only in-frame clones, some missing. The table has 150,000 to 200,000 clones, about 91% seen once. Material: peripheral blood, obtained 28 days after the second AZD1222 dose. The receptors stem from an adult who received the AZD1222 COVID-19 vaccine. Each CDR3 is given with its conserved first and last residue. A D gene is named only where the DNA matches it firmly. Clone size is given for some rows only: seen once, a few or many times, or a class if the clone is expanded.

>TRBV30|TRBJ1-2|-|-
CAWSVRPPYGYTF
TGTGCCTGGAGTGTACGACCGCCCTATGGCTACACCTTC
>TRBV19|TRBJ1-1|-|-
CASSNGATEAFF
TGTGCCAGTAGTAACGGGGCCACTGAAGCTTTCTTT
>TRBV27|TRBJ2-2|TRBD2|-
CASSRTLSGEPGELFF
TGTGCCAGCAGTCGAACCCTTAGCGGGGAGCCCGGGGAGCTGTTTTTT
>TRBV18|TRBJ1-1|-|-
CASSSLRGYTEAFF
TGTGCCAGCTCATCCCTTCGAGGGTACACTGAAGCTTTCTTT
>TRBV9|TRBJ1-2|-|-
CASSGRPSGRGYTF
TGTGCCAGCAGCGGCCGACCTTCGGGGAGGGGCTACACCTTC
>TRBV27|TRBJ1-1|-|-
CASTPLRSTEAFF
TGTGCCAGCACCCCCCTCCGGAGCACTGAAGCTTTCTTT
>TRBV4-1|TRBJ1-6|TRBD1|-
CASSRGTGGDSPLHF
TGCGCCAGCAGCCGAGGGACAGGAGGGGATTCACCCCTCCACTTT
>TRBV18|TRBJ2-7|-|-
CASSPFDRGNEQYF
TGTGCCAGCTCGCCTTTCGACCGGGGGAACGAGCAGTACTTC
>TRBV7-2|TRBJ2-1|TRBD2|-
CASSLALVAGVSYNEQFF
TGTGCCAGCAGCTTAGCGCTGGTAGCGGGGGTGTCCTACAATGAGCAGTTCTTC
>TRBV6-6|TRBJ2-7|-|-
CASSYYDSSYEQYF
TGTGCCAGCAGTTACTACGACAGTTCCTACGAGCAGTACTTC
>TRBV7-9|TRBJ2-1|TRBD1|-
CASRPGTAHEQFF
TGTGCCAGCAGGCCCGGGACAGCACATGAGCAGTTCTTC
>TRBV7-9|TRBJ1-6|TRBD1|-
CASSQDRGYNSPLHF
TGTGCCAGCAGCCAAGACAGGGGATATAATTCACCCCTCCACTTT
>TRBV3-1/TRBV3-2|TRBJ2-1|TRBD2|-
CASSPLRGGRNEQFF
TGTGCCAGCAGCCCCTTGCGGGGGGGGCGGAATGAGCAGTTCTTC
>TRBV19|TRBJ1-1|-|-
CASSITPRGQEAFF
TGTGCCAGTAGTATTACTCCAAGGGGCCAAGAAGCTTTCTTT
>TRBV10-3|TRBJ1-2|TRBD1|-
CAISGSGTENYGYTF
TGTGCCATCAGTGGGTCCGGGACAGAGAACTATGGCTACACCTTC
>TRBV18|TRBJ2-6|-|-
CASSPTLLRANVLTF
TGTGCCAGCTCACCGACCCTGCTGAGGGCCAACGTCCTGACTTTC
>TRBV6-5|TRBJ1-3|-|-
CASSPTGLSGNTIYF
TGTGCCAGCAGTCCTACAGGCCTCTCTGGAAACACCATATATTTT
>TRBV7-9|TRBJ2-1|-|once
CASSYGTPGYNEQFF
TGTGCCAGCAGCTACGGGACACCCGGCTACAATGAGCAGTTCTTC
>TRBV6-5|TRBJ1-2|-|-
CASRTDGGGYGYTF
TGTGCCAGCAGAACGGACGGAGGGGGCTATGGCTACACCTTC
>TRBV5-1|TRBJ2-3|TRBD1|-
CASSLGQGVSTDTQYF
TGCGCCAGCAGCTTGGGACAGGGGGTGAGCACAGATACGCAGTATTTT
>TRBV7-9|TRBJ2-1|-|-
CASFVGLGVDNEQFF
TGTGCCAGTTTTGTAGGTTTAGGGGTCGATAATGAGCAGTTCTTC
>TRBV2|TRBJ1-5|TRBD1|-
CASSVPTGGNQPQHF
TGTGCCAGCAGTGTTCCGACAGGGGGCAATCAGCCCCAGCATTTT
>TRBV6-6|TRBJ1-3|-|-
CASSLTQGAGNTIYF
TGTGCCAGCAGTCTAACCCAGGGAGCCGGAAACACCATATATTTT
>TRBV6-5|TRBJ1-2|-|-
CASSLRGREGYTF
TGTGCCAGCAGCCTCCGGGGCAGGGAGGGCTACACCTTC
>TRBV2|TRBJ2-7|TRBD2|-
CASSVLAGESREQYF
TGTGCCAGCAGTGTACTAGCGGGGGAGTCGCGTGAGCAGTACTTC
>TRBV12-3/TRBV12-4|TRBJ1-1|-|once
CASVRIMNTEAFF
TGTGCCAGCGTACGGATTATGAACACTGAAGCTTTCTTT